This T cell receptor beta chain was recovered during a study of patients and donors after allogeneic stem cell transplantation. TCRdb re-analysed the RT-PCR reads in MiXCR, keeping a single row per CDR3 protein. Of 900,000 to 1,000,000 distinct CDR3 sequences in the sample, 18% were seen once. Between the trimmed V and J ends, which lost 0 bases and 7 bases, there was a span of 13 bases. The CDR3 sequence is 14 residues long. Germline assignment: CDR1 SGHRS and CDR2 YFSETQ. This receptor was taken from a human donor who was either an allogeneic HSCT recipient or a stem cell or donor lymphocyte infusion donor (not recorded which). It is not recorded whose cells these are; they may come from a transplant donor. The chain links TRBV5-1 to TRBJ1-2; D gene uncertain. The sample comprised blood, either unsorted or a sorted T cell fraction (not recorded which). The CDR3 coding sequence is TGCGCCAGCAGCTTGGCCGAGGCCCATAGTGGCTACACCTTC. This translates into CASSLAEAHSGYTF.